The 9 T cell receptor beta chains in this list originate from one sample, sequenced in a study of cytomegalovirus exposure and HLA in healthy donors. 60 Vbeta and 13 Jbeta primers were used in PCR. Profiled with immunoSEQ multiplex PCR; TCRdb holds only in-frame clones, not every one. The sample holds about 160,000 clones; roughly 82% are singletons and the top ten take approximately 1.6%. Sequenced: PBMCs. These receptors were collected from a girl aged 5-17 years in good health and CMV-seropositive.

The J gene is TRBJ2-7, the V gene TRBV6-5; the match to TRBD1 covers 8 bases. With 6 bases clipped from V and 6 bases from J, the junction kept 10 bases outside the gene matches. CDR1 is MNHEY, CDR2 SVGAGI, per germline. CDR3 length equals 14 residues. CDR3 in DNA: TGTGCCAGCAGATTACCGGACAGGGACCGCGAGCAGTACTTC. Its translation is CASRLPDRDREQYF.

CDR3 amino acids: CASSLLHEQYF. DNA for the CDR3: TGTGCCAGCAGTTTACTCCACGAGCAGTACTTC. The chain carries TRBV6-5 and TRBJ2-7; no clear D. In germline, CDR1 is MNHEY, CDR2 SVGAGI. With 4 bases removed from V and 5 bases from J, the gap between germline ends came to 6 bases. The CDR3 runs 11 residues.

Concerning this clone itself: The same CDR3 is also encoded by other DNA sequences in this sample. The chain carries TRBV5-1 and TRBJ2-3; TRBD1 matches at 7 bases. There are 14 residues in the CDR3. The V gene end was trimmed by 2 bases and the J gene end by 4 bases; junction bases not matched to a gene: 4. Germline CDR1 and CDR2: SGHRS and YFSETQ. The CDR3 here is CASSLDRVSDTQYF. The CDR3 DNA sequence: TGCGCCAGCAGCTTAGACAGGGTTTCAGATACGCAGTATTTT. Full variable domain (missing parts from reference TRBV5-1 and TRBJ2-3): KAGVTQTPRYLIKTRGQQVTLSCSPISGHRSVSWYQQTPGQGLQFLFEYFSETQRNKGNFPGRFSGRQFSNSRSEMNVSTLELGDSALYLCASSLDRVSDTQYFGPGTRLTVL.

This rearrangement joins TRBV2 to TRBJ2-3, with TRBD1 matching over 10 bases. The germline V gene has CDR1 SNHLY and CDR2 FYNNEI. The length of the CDR3 is 15 residues. With 6 bases clipped from V and 1 base from J, the junction kept 4 bases outside the gene matches. The CDR3 here is CASRIGTGGTDTQYF. CDR3 bases: TGTGCCAGCAGGATTGGGACAGGGGGCACAGATACGCAGTATTTT.

The V and J genes are TRBV11-2 and TRBJ1-2; 9 nucleotides align to TRBD1. V was pared by 5 bases and J by 8 bases, with 9 bases of the junction left unmatched. This CDR3 is 14 amino acids long. The germline gives CDR1 SGHAT, CDR2 FQNNGV. The CDR3 coding sequence is TGTGCCAGCAGCCCCGGGACAGGGCCTCGAGGCTACACCTTC. As protein: CASSPGTGPRGYTF.

The chain links TRBV27 to TRBJ2-1; TRBD2 agrees at 7 bases. The CDR3 contains 12 residues. Germline CDR1 is MNHEY and CDR2 is SMNVEV (reference sequence). J gave up 9 bases and V 6 bases, and 5 bases lay outside the gene matches. The CDR3 DNA reads TGTGCCAGCAGCACTAGCGCCGGTGAGCAGTTCTTC. This encodes CASSTSAGEQFF.

In its sample, this clone was seen a few times. The rearrangement links TRBV28 to TRBJ2-3; TRBD2 matches at 7 bases. Germline CDR1 MDHEN, CDR2 SYDVKM. The CDR3 sequence is 19 residues long. V lost 7 bases and J lost 4; bases outside the gene matches: 23. CDR3 DNA: TGTGCCAGCACCACTCCGGGGGGTGACAAAGAGAGTCCCCCAGATACGCAGTATTTT. It is translated as CASTTPGGDKESPPDTQYF.

The chain recombines TRBV11-3 with TRBJ2-7, with D perhaps matching TRBD1 (6 bases). The CDR3 is 14 amino acids. Trimming removed 5 bases at V and 5 bases at J, with 16 bases between. CDR1 SGHNT and CDR2 YENEEA come from the germline V gene. CDR3 sequence reads: CASSPHSEGDEQYF. CDR3 DNA sequence: TGTGCCAGCAGCCCCCACAGCGAGGGGGACGAGCAGTACTTC.

The rearrangement joins TRBV29-1 to TRBJ1-5, with D possibly being TRBD1 (6 bases). CDR3 length equals 13 residues. Germline CDR1 is SQVTM and CDR2 is ANQGSEA. V lost 5 bases to trimming and J lost 7 bases, with 15 bases between them. CDR3 in DNA: TGCAGCGTTATACAGGGAATAGGACAGCCCCAGCATTTT. This sequence encodes CSVIQGIGQPQHF.